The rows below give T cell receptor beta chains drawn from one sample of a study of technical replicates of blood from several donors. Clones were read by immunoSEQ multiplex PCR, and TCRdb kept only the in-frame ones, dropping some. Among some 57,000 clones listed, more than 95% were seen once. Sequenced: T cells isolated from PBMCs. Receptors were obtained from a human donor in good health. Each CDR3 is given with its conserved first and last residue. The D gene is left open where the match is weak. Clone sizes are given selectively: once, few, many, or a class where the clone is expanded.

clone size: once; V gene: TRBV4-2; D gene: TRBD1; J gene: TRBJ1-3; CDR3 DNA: TGTGCCAGCAGCCAAACAGGGGGCAGCTCTGGAAACACCATATATTTT; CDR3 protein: CASSQTGGSSGNTIYF
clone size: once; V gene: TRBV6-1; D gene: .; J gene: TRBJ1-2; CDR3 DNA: TGTGCCAGCAGTGAAATGAGCGGGACGTGGGGTAACTATGGCTACACCTTC; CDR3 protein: CASSEMSGTWGNYGYTF
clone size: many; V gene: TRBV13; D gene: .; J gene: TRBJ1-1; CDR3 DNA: TGTGCCAGCAGCTGGCAGGACACTGAAGCTTTCTTT; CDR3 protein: CASSWQDTEAFF
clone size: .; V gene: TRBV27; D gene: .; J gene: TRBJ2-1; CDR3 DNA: TGTGCCAGCAGCCCCCTGAGCGCGCCAAATGAGCAGTTCTTC; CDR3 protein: CASSPLSAPNEQFF
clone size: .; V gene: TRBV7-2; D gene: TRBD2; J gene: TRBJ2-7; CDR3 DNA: TGTGCCAGCAGCTTTAGACTAGCGGGAGGCTACGAGCAGTACTTC; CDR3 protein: CASSFRLAGGYEQYF
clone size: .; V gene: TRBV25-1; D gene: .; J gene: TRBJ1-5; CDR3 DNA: TGTGCCAGCAGTGAATCGCTGGGCCAGCCCCAGCATTTT; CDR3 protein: CASSESLGQPQHF
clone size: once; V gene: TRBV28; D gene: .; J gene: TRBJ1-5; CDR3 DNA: TGTGCCAGCAAATCCCAGGGTATCCGACATTTT; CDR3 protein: CASKSQGIRHF
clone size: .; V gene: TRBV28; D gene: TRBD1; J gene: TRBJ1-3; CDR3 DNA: TGTGCCAGCAGTTACAGGGGTGGTGGAAACACCATATATTTT; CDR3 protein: CASSYRGGGNTIYF
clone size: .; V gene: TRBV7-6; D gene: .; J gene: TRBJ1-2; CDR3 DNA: TGTGCCAGCAGCTTAGCGATGGACAGAAGAATCCCTAACTATGGCTACACCTTC; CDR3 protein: CASSLAMDRRIPNYGYTF
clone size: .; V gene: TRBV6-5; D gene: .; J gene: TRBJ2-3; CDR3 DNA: TGTGCCAGCAGTTACTCCTATCAAAGCACAGATACGCAGTATTTT; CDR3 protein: CASSYSYQSTDTQYF
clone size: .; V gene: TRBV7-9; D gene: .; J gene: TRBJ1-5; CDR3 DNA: TGTGCCAGCAGCATTACAGGTAACAATCAGCCCCAGCATTTT; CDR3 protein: CASSITGNNQPQHF
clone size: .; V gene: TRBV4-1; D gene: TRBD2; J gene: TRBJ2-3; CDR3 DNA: TGCGCCAGCAGCCACCTAGGGAGCGGGAGGATCCGCAGCACAGATACGCAGTATTTT; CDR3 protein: CASSHLGSGRIRSTDTQYF
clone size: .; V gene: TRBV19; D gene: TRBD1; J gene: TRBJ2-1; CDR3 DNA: TGTGCCAGTAGTCCGGGACAGGGGGCGACTTCGCAGTTCTTC; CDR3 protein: CASSPGQGATSQFF
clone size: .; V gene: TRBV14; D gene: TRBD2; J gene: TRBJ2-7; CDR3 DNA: TGTGCCAGCTCCGGGACTATAACCTACGAGCAGTACTTC; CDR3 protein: CASSGTITYEQYF
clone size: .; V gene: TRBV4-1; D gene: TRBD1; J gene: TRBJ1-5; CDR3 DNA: TGCGCCAGCAGCCAAGGCCCCCTCCTGAGGACAGGCATAGAGCCGAATCAGCCCCAGCATTTT; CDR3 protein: CASSQGPLLRTGIEPNQPQHF
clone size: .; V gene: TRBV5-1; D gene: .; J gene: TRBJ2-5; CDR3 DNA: TGCGCCAGCAGCTATATATCCGGGGAAGAGACCCAGTACTTC; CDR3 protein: CASSYISGEETQYF
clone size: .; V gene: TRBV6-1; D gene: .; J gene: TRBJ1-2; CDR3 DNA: TGTGCCAGCAGTGCATTGGACAGACACTATGGCTACACCTTC; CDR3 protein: CASSALDRHYGYTF
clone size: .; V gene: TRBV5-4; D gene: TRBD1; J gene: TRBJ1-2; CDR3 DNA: TGTGCCAGCAGCCTGGGCCCCTCTACAGGGGATTATGGCTACACCTTC; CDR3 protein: CASSLGPSTGDYGYTF
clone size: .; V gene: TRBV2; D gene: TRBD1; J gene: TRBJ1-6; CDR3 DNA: TGTGCCAGCAGTGGTAGGGAGACAGGGCATTCACCCCTCCACTTT; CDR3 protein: CASSGRETGHSPLHF
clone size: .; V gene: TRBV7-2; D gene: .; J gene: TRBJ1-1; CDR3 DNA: TGTGCCAGCAGCTTAGCCCGGGCGGGTACGACTGAAGCTTTCTTT; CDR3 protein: CASSLARAGTTEAFF
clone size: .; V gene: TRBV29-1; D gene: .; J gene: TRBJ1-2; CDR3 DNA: TGCAGCGTTGAAGGGACAAGCAACTATGGCTACACCTTC; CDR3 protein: CSVEGTSNYGYTF
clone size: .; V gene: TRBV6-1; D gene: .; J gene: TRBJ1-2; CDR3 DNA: TGTGCCAGCAGTCCGGCAAGGGGGGGTACGGGCTACACCTTC; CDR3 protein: CASSPARGGTGYTF
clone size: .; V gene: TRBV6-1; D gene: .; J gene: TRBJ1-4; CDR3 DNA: TGTGCCAGCAGTGAAGGTGGGGCAGGGAATGAAAAACTGTTTTTT; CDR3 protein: CASSEGGAGNEKLFF
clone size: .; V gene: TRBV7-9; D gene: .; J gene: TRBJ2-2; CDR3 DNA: TGTGCCAGCAGCCTTACCGGGGAGCTGTTTTTT; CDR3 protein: CASSLTGELFF
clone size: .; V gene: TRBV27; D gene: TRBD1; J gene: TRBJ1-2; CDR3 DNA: TGTGCCAGCAGGAGCCCGGGACAGGCGAACTATGGCTACACCTTC; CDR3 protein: CASRSPGQANYGYTF
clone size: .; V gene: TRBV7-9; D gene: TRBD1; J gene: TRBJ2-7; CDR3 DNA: TGTGCCAGCAGCTTCCGGGACAGGGACTACGAGCAGTACTTC; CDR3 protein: CASSFRDRDYEQYF
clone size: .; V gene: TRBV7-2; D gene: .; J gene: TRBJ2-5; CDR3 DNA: TGTGCCAGCAGTCCGAGACAGGAAGAGACCCAGTACTTC; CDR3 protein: CASSPRQEETQYF
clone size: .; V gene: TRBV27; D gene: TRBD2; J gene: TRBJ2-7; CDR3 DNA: TGTGCCAGCAGTGGGAAAGCGGGAGCGGTGATCGAGGAGCAGTACTTC; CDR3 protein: CASSGKAGAVIEEQYF
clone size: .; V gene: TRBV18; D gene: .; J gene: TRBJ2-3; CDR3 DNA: TGTGCCAGCTCACCGGACAGTGGGGGAGATACGCAGTATTTT; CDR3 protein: CASSPDSGGDTQYF